This T cell receptor beta chain originates from a study of blood T cell repertoires in COVID-19. At the level of the study: Acute-phase and convalescent COVID-19 samples originated in the United States, Italy and Spain. In each case, the material was cDNA or gDNA derived from T cells, B-cell-depleted T cells, or PBMCs.

Germline CDR1 SGHRS, CDR2 YFSETQ. V lost 4 bases to trimming and J lost 7 bases, with 12 bases between them. This CDR3 has 13 residues. Study processing details: Amplification from reference gene primers served as the basis for estimated nucleated cell counts. Assay used: immunoSEQ multiplex PCR; TCRdb lists only in-frame clones, some missing. V and J calls and clone size are given by that table; D and trimming were obtained from the DNA. This sample carries under 200,000 clones, more than 70% of them seen once, and the ten largest clones take less than 15%. The chain joins TRBV5-1 to TRBJ2-1; D uncertain. The sample comprised peripheral blood. This receptor was taken from a man aged 18 to 30 with active or convalescent COVID-19. CDR3 bases: TGCGCCAGCAGCCTCTCTATGGAGAATGAGCAGTTCTTC. Translation: CASSLSMENEQFF.